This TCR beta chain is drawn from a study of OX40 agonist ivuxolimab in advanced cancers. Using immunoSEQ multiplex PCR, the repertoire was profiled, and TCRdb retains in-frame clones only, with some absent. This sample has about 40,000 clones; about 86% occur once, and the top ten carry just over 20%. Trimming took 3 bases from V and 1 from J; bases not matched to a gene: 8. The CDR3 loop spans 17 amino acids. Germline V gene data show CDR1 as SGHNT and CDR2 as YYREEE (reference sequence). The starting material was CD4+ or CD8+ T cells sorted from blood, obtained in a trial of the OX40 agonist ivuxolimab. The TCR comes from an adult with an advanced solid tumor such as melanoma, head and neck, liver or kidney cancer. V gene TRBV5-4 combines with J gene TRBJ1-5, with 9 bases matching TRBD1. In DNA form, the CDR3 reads TGTGCCAGCAGCTCGGACAGGGGACGGGGAAGCAATCAGCCCCAGCATTTT. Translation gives CASSSDRGRGSNQPQHF.